This TCR beta chain is from a study of T cells in localized non-small cell lung cancer. Whole-study results and caveats: Heterogeneity cannot be ruled out, as sequencing used one tumor region only. Adjacent uninvolved lung had the highest clonality, suggesting focused antigen responses. Median detection of top 100 tumor clones in adjacent lung was around 60 clones. A denser population of T cells in blood accompanied longer overall survival.

This clone was detected only a few times. Its target is not known. Sequenced by immunoSEQ multiplex PCR; TCRdb stores in-frame clones only, minus some. This table has about 70,000 clones, 86% appearing once. The V and J ends lost 11 bases and 1 base, in that order; junction bases with no gene match: 7. Germline CDR1 MNHNS, CDR2 SASEGT. The length of the CDR3 is 13 residues. Sample: peripheral blood, taken before any cancer treatment. The receptor was derived from a male donor at least 60 years old with stage III squamous cell lung carcinoma. The chain joins TRBV6-1 to TRBJ1-1; TRBD1 aligns across 7 bases. The CDR3 nucleotides are TGTGCCCTCCTGGGACAGTCGAACACTGAAGCTTTCTTT. It translates to CALLGQSNTEAFF.